What follows are 4 T cell receptor beta chains derived from one specimen sequenced in a study of blood T cell repertoires in COVID-19. The repertoire was sequenced with immunoSEQ multiplex PCR; TCRdb's copy has only in-frame clones and lacks some. The data hold under 45,000 clones, with 60% to 85% observed a single time. Specimen: peripheral blood. Receptors were obtained from a man between 60 and 75 years old with active COVID-19.

The genes are TRBV18 and TRBJ1-1, with no clear D. The CDR3 is made up of 15 amino acids. Germline-derived CDR1 and CDR2 are KGHSH and LQKENI. With 3 bases removed from V and 8 bases from J, the gap between germline ends came to 19 bases. This CDR3 reads CASSPLGWPPGEAFF. The DNA of the CDR3 is TGTGCCAGCTCACCCCTAGGATGGCCGCCTGGAGAAGCTTTCTTT. Combining the CDR3 with reference TRBV18 and TRBJ1-1 gives the whole variable domain NAGVMQNPRHLVRRRGQEARLRCSPMKGHSHVYWYRQLPEEGLKFMVYLQKENIIDESGMPKERFSAEFPKEGPSILRIQQVVRGDSAAYFCASSPLGWPPGEAFFGQGTRLTVV.

The chain has TRBV5-1 and TRBJ2-7; TRBD1 is a possible D gene (5 bases). Trimming stripped 1 base from V and 0 bases from J, with 17 bases between. The CDR3 totals 17 residues. CDR1 and CDR2 (germline): SGHRS, YFSETQ. The CDR3 nucleotides are TGCGCCAGCAGCTTGAGGGGCTGGCAGACGTTCTCCTACGAGCAGTACTTC. Residues: CASSLRGWQTFSYEQYF.

The chain joins TRBV7-2 to TRBJ2-5; a weak D match, TRBD2 (7 bases). Germline V gene data show CDR1 as SGHTA and CDR2 as FQGNSA. The CDR3 is made up of 12 amino acids. The V end was cut by 2 bases, the J end by 10 bases, with 11 bases between. For the CDR3, the DNA is TGTGCCAGCAGCTTACAAGGGGGGGTCCAGTACTTC. It codes for CASSLQGGVQYF.

This clone turned up a few times. This rearrangement joins TRBV11-2 to TRBJ2-7, with 7 bases lining up with TRBD2. The CDR3 spans 16 residues. Losses at the gene ends were 4 bases for V and 7 bases for J; bases not matched to a gene: 16. CDR1 and CDR2 (germline): SGHAT, FQNNGV. The CDR3 here is CASSSLRQRGPGEQYF. Here the CDR3 DNA reads TGTGCCAGCAGCTCCCTCCGTCAGCGGGGCCCGGGGGAGCAGTACTTC.